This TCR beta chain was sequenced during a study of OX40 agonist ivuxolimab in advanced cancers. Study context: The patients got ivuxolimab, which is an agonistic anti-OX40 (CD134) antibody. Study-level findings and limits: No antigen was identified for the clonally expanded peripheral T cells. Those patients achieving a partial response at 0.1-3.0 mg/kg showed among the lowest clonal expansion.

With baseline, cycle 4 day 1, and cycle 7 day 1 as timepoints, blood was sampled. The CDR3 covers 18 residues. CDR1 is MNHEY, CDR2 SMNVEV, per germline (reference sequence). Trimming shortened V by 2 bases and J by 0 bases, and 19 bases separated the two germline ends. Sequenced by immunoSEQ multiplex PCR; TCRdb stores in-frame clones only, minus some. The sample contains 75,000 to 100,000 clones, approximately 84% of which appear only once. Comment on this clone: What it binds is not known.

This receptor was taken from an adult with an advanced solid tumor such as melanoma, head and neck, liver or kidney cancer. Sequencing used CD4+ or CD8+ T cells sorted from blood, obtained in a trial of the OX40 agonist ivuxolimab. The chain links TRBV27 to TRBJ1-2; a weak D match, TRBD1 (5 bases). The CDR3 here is CASSLRSIREGSNYGYTF. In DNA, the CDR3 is TGTGCCAGCAGTTTAAGGTCCATCAGGGAGGGCTCTAACTATGGCTACACCTTC.